A selection of T cell receptor beta chains follows, all from one sample in a study of T cell changes during pregnancy in multiple sclerosis. Sequenced by immunoSEQ multiplex PCR; TCRdb stores in-frame clones only, minus some. The sample has 11,000 or so clones, about 93% seen once. The source material was CD4+ T cells from peripheral blood mononuclear cells, sampled before pregnancy. The source of these receptors is a female donor with multiple sclerosis, enrolled in a pregnancy study. Each CDR3 is given with its conserved first and last residue.

V	J	CDR3
TRBV6-1	TRBJ1-4	CASSAGGTNEKLFF
TRBV7-9	TRBJ2-1	CASSPNQGGSYNEQFF
TRBV5-1	TRBJ2-3	CASSLGAGTDTQYF
TRBV19	TRBJ1-5	CAYQGQGLNQPQHF
TRBV5-1	TRBJ2-7	CASSLSGTGDEQYF
TRBV5-1	TRBJ1-4	CASSLEGQGPRMFF
TRBV2	TRBJ1-1	CASSPQGWSFF
TRBV7-8	TRBJ1-2	CASSPDSDYGYTF
TRBV4-2	TRBJ1-6	CASSERQGSYNSPLHF
TRBV7-9	TRBJ1-5	CASSSNRGPNQPQHF
TRBV5-4	TRBJ1-1	CASSKGQGKNTEAFF
TRBV5-6	TRBJ1-4	CASSLSTATNEKLFF
TRBV18	TRBJ1-5	CASSPQDSNQPQHF
TRBV6-4	TRBJ2-7	CASTTGGFGEQYF
TRBV7-2	TRBJ2-1	CASSKKTDRYNEQFF
TRBV4-1	TRBJ2-6	CASSQPTRDGANVLTF
TRBV6-1	TRBJ2-3	CASSALSGGSSTDTQYF
TRBV27	TRBJ1-5	CASSLGGRRGNNQPQHF
TRBV7-2	TRBJ2-7	CASSPKGGGTAEQYF
TRBV5-1	TRBJ2-1	CASSLELVELNSQFF
TRBV18	TRBJ1-2	CASSFYQGPDYGYTF
TRBV10-3	TRBJ2-1	CAIRLAGGYEQFF
TRBV19	TRBJ1-2	CASSISDYGYTF
TRBV11-2	TRBJ1-4	CASSFYREGRTNEKLFF
TRBV6-1	TRBJ2-4	CASSAHSSVVAKNIQYF
TRBV7-9	TRBJ2-1	CASSLGLGQNNEQFF
TRBV19	TRBJ1-4	CASSIGGTNEKLFF
TRBV5-1	TRBJ1-1	CASSLAGRSEAFF
TRBV5-5	TRBJ1-2	CASSVTGGNNYGYTF
TRBV9	TRBJ1-5	CASSVGGDGRGKSQHF
TRBV10-2	TRBJ1-1	CASSKTGGAWTEAFF
TRBV10-3	TRBJ1-2	CAIRGTGVHGYTF
TRBV7-3	TRBJ2-1	CASSLGGGGGNEQFF
TRBV5-6	TRBJ2-2	CASSLSPRGDTGELFF
TRBV10-3	TRBJ2-2	CAISEPPGGVANTGELFF
TRBV9	TRBJ2-2	CASSVGQGTGELFF
TRBV11-2	TRBJ2-1	CASSLTPSGYNEQFF
TRBV27	TRBJ1-6	CASRVPGTANSPLHF
TRBV7-9	TRBJ2-6	CASSKQGQVSGANVLTF
TRBV27	TRBJ1-2	CASQMRPGIYGYTF
TRBV6-6	TRBJ2-4	CASSPGRGLNIQYF
TRBV7-9	TRBJ1-4	CASSLGTGQEEKLFF
TRBV5-1	TRBJ1-2	CASSIDGTGRNYGYTF
TRBV12-5	TRBJ2-1	CASGLVNGPGEQFF
TRBV7-9	TRBJ1-1	CASSLVSGRGNTEAFF
TRBV18	TRBJ1-6	CASSPAANSPLHF
TRBV2	TRBJ2-7	CASGSSGLYEQYF
TRBV27	TRBJ1-5	CASSLGSGGWQPQHF
TRBV7-8	TRBJ2-2	CASSERGGDTGELFF
TRBV19	TRBJ2-4	CASSNPGQGARGAKNIQYF
TRBV4-1	TRBJ2-5	CASSQDIEALTETQYF
TRBV2	TRBJ2-1	CASSPDNEQFF
TRBV7-9	TRBJ2-5	CASSLAFGSGDQETQYF
TRBV6-6	TRBJ2-5	CASSYDGTGVETQYF